This TCR beta chain was sequenced during a study of T cells after yellow fever vaccination. Study-level points and caveats: Subsequent booster samples again held most clones from primary vaccination (around 96% CD4, 88% CD8). When the response was secondary, it was weaker but reached its peak faster, day 5 versus 15. There was a possibility that FACS-sorted repertoires contained abundant clonotypes contaminating from the bulk population.

This clonotype was detected a few times. Its antigen is unknown. 5'RACE template switching generated TCR cDNA, adding a universal primer site and UMIs. TCRdb itself ran the 5' RACE reads through MiXCR, one entry per CDR3 protein. The sample yields 620,000 or so distinct CDR3 sequences, around 12% seen once. V shed 3 bases and J shed 7 bases, with 15 bases lying between them. Germline V lookup: CDR1 SQVTM, CDR2 ANQGSEA. The length of the CDR3 is 13 residues. Sequenced here: PBMCs, sampled on the day of the yellow fever booster vaccination. The chain recombines TRBV29-1 with TRBJ1-1, with D perhaps matching TRBD1 (6 bases). This clonotype originated in a man aged 25 to 45 who received the YFV17D yellow fever vaccine. The CDR3 sequence is CSVDAGGWVEAFF. CDR3 nucleotides: TGCAGCGTTGACGCGGGGGGCTGGGTTGAAGCTTTCTTT.